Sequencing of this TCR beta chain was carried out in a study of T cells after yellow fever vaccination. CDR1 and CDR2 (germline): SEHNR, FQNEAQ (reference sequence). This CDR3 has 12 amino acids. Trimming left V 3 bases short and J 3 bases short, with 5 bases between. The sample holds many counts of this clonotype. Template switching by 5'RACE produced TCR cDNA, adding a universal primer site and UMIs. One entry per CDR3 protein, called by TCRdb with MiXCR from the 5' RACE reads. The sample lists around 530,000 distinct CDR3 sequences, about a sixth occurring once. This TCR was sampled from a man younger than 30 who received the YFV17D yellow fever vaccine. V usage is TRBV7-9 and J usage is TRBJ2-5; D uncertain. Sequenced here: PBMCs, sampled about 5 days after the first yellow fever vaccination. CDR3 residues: CASSLSEETQYF. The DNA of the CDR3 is TGTGCCAGCAGCTTGTCCGAAGAGACCCAGTACTTC.